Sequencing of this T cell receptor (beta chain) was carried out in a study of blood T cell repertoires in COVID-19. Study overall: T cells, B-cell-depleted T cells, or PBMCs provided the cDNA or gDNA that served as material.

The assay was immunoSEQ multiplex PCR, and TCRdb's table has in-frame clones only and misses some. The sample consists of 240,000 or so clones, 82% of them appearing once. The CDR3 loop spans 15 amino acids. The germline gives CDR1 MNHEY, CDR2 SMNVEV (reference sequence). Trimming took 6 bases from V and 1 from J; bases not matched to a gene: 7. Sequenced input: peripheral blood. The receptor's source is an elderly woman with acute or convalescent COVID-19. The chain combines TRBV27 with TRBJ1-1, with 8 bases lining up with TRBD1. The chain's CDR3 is CASSTPGTGNTEAFF. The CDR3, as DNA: TGTGCCAGCAGCACCCCCGGGACAGGGAACACTGAAGCTTTCTTT.